Shown below are 16 T cell receptor beta chains from a single sample sequenced in a study of cytomegalovirus exposure and HLA in healthy donors. Sequencing was performed with immunoSEQ multiplex PCR; in TCRdb, only in-frame clones are kept and a portion is missing. The table records 200,000 to 250,000 clones, 75% to 90% of them present only once. Sample: PBMCs. The receptors come from a woman in her 30s in good health and CMV-seropositive.

The rearrangement links TRBV27 to TRBJ2-7, with D possibly being TRBD1 (8 bases). Trimming removed 5 bases from V and 5 bases from J, with 19 bases in between. In germline, CDR1 is MNHEY, CDR2 SMNVEV (reference sequence). The CDR3 loop spans 15 amino acids. CDR3 coding DNA: TGTGCCAGCAGTCTAACAGGGGGGGTGCGCAACGAGCAGTACTTC. Translating gives CASSLTGGVRNEQYF.

This chain uses TRBV7-3 with TRBJ2-1; 10 bases align to TRBD2. V trimming: 5 bases; J trimming: 7 bases; junction bases outside the gene matches: 8. This CDR3 is built from 15 residues. Germline values: CDR1 SGHTA, CDR2 FQGTGA. CDR3 coding DNA: TGTGCCAGCAGCAGAAGCGGGAGGGGGAGTAATGAGCAGTTCTTC. This sequence encodes CASSRSGRGSNEQFF.

Worth noting for this clone: Different DNA sequences within this sample yield the same CDR3. This chain links TRBV27 with TRBJ2-7; no definite D call. CDR1 is MNHEY, CDR2 SMNVEV, per germline (reference sequence). CDR3 size: 11 residues. V was clipped by 5 bases and J by 0 bases, with 2 bases between them. The CDR3 reads CASSSSYEQYF. In nucleotides, the CDR3 is TGTGCCAGCAGTAGCTCCTACGAGCAGTACTTC.

This clone was seen more than once but under ten times. This chain uses TRBV18 with TRBJ1-1; 7 positions agree with TRBD1. Germline V gene lookup returns CDR1 KGHSH and CDR2 LQKENI. V shed 3 bases and J 1 base; nucleotides not matched to a gene: 2. The CDR3 totals 14 residues. The CDR3: CASSPGQENTEAFF. The CDR3, as DNA: TGTGCCAGCTCACCCGGACAGGAGAACACTGAAGCTTTCTTT. The complete variable domain, with remaining parts taken from reference TRBV18 and TRBJ1-1, reads NAGVMQNPRHLVRRRGQEARLRCSPMKGHSHVYWYRQLPEEGLKFMVYLQKENIIDESGMPKERFSAEFPKEGPSILRIQQVVRGDSAAYFCASSPGQENTEAFFGQGTRLTVV.

This clone was counted a single time. V and J are TRBV10-2 and TRBJ2-1; 13 nucleotides agree with TRBD2. The germline gives CDR1 WSHSY, CDR2 SAAADI. The CDR3 has 12 amino acids. Trimming cost V 8 bases and J 13 bases; bases outside gene matches: 5. CDR3 nucleotide sequence: TGCGCCAGCCGGACTAGCGGGAGTATACAGTTCTTC. Its protein is CASRTSGSIQFF.

This chain connects TRBV5-6 to TRBJ1-1; D uncertain. From germline, CDR1 is SGHDT and CDR2 YYEEEE. The V end lost 5 bases, the J end lost 1 base, and 12 bases lay between the germline ends. The CDR3 is made up of 14 amino acids. The CDR3 is CASRKVGRNTEAFF. The CDR3 nucleotides read TGTGCCAGCAGGAAAGTGGGGAGGAACACTGAAGCTTTCTTT.

This chain connects TRBV7-9 to TRBJ1-2; tentative D call: TRBD1 (6 bases). The CDR3 covers 14 residues. Trimming took off 7 bases at V and 2 bases at J, with 14 bases between the two ends. Germline values: CDR1 SEHNR, CDR2 FQNEAQ (reference sequence). The CDR3 sequence is CASTGRQENYGYTF. CDR3 DNA: TGTGCCAGCACCGGGCGACAGGAGAACTATGGCTACACCTTC.

Written as DNA, the CDR3 is TGTGCCAGCAGTGAATCCGCCCAAGAGACCCAGTACTTC. Amino acid sequence: CASSESAQETQYF. This chain connects TRBV6-1 to TRBJ2-5; D is uncertain. The germline gives CDR1 MNHNS, CDR2 SASEGT. CDR3 length equals 13 residues. Trimming pared 2 bases from V and 1 base from J, leaving 5 bases between.

The CDR3 sequence: CASSSARDRANQPQHF. As DNA, the CDR3 is TGTGCCAGCAGCTCCGCCCGGGACAGGGCCAATCAGCCCCAGCATTTT. The rearrangement links TRBV5-6 to TRBJ1-5, with TRBD1 identical over 9 bases. CDR3 size: 16 residues. V gave up 3 bases and J gave up 3 bases; unmatched junction bases: 7. Germline CDR1 SGHDT, CDR2 YYEEEE.

J is TRBJ2-1 and V is TRBV29-1, with a tentative D call TRBD1 (5 bases). CDR3 length equals 12 residues. V lost 5 bases, J lost 7 bases, and 12 bases lay in between. Germline lookup yields CDR1 SQVTM and CDR2 ANQGSEA. CDR3 coding DNA: TGCAGCGTTCGACCAGACAGAAATGAGCAGTTCTTC. This translates into CSVRPDRNEQFF.

CDR3 DNA: TGCAGCGTTGTCGGAGGAAACTACAATGAGCAGTTCTTC. Residues: CSVVGGNYNEQFF. The chain links TRBV29-1 to TRBJ2-1; perhaps TRBD2 as D (5 bases). V was cut by 4 bases and J by 3 bases, with 10 bases left in between. Germline lookup yields CDR1 SQVTM and CDR2 ANQGSEA. The CDR3 extends over 13 amino acids.

V and J are TRBV5-1 and TRBJ1-1, with D possibly being TRBD1 (5 bases). The CDR3 spans 14 residues. Germline-derived CDR1 and CDR2 are SGHRS and YFSETQ. The V gene lost 5 bases and the J gene lost 3 bases, with 14 bases spanning the gap. The CDR3 loop is CASRAGRWDTEAFF. The CDR3 DNA follows: TGCGCCAGCAGGGCAGGGAGATGGGACACTGAAGCTTTCTTT.

The CDR3 protein is CASSFLRGINEQYF. The CDR3 coding sequence is TGTGCCAGCAGTTTTTTGCGCGGGATAAACGAGCAGTACTTC. The chain uses TRBV27 and TRBJ2-7, with D perhaps matching TRBD2 (6 bases). The CDR3 length is 14 residues. The V gene's germline CDR1 is MNHEY and CDR2 SMNVEV (reference sequence). V was cut by 3 bases and J by 5 bases, with 14 bases left in between.

This chain connects TRBV7-9 to TRBJ2-1; 7 nucleotides match TRBD2. In germline, CDR1 is SEHNR, CDR2 FQNEAQ (reference sequence). The CDR3 runs to 14 residues. Germline trimming cut 6 bases from V and 3 bases from J; bases unmatched to any gene: 5. In nucleotides, the CDR3 is TGTGCCAGCAGACAAAGCGGGAACTACAATGAGCAGTTCTTC. This codes for CASRQSGNYNEQFF.

V gene TRBV15 combines with J gene TRBJ2-3; D unclear. Germline-derived CDR1 and CDR2 are LNHNV and YYDKDF (reference sequence). The CDR3 is 16 residues long. Trimming took 4 bases from V and 0 from J, leaving 14 bases between them. The DNA for the CDR3 is TGTGCCACCAGCATAGGACGCACCTTTAGCACAGATACGCAGTATTTT. The encoded protein is CATSIGRTFSTDTQYF.

The chain couples TRBV27 to TRBJ1-1; D may be TRBD1 (6 bases). Germline assignment: CDR1 MNHEY and CDR2 SMNVEV (reference sequence). CDR3 length: 13 residues. Trimming took off 2 bases at V and 10 bases at J, with 14 bases between the two ends. The CDR3 region has the DNA TGTGCCAGCAGTTTAAGGGGGGGGTGGAGAGCTTTCTTT. The encoded protein is CASSLRGGWRAFF.